This is a list of T cell receptor beta chains from one sample in a study of control samples from healthy donors and cancer patients. Only in-frame clones appear in the TCRdb table, and some are missing; sequencing was by immunoSEQ multiplex PCR. The data show about 150,000 clones, around 96% seen once. Sequences were obtained from blood. The receptor source for this set is a woman aged 40-49 years in good health. CDR3s include the opening cysteine and the closing phenylalanine or tryptophan. The order of the fields is D gene, clone size, V gene, J gene, CDR3 DNA, CDR3 protein. The D gene is left open where the match is weak. Not all rows give a size; the values are once, few, many and, for expanded clones, a class.

D: -; size: -; V: TRBV7-2; J: TRBJ1-1; DNA: TGTGCCAGCAGTCGAAGGGGGGCATACATGAACACTGAAGCTTTCTTT; CDR3: CASSRRGAYMNTEAFF
D: TRBD1; size: -; V: TRBV6-1; J: TRBJ2-7; DNA: TGTGCCAGTAGTGATGGCAGGGGGACAGACGAGCAGTACTTC; CDR3: CASSDGRGTDEQYF
D: -; size: -; V: TRBV7-2; J: TRBJ2-1; DNA: TGTGCCAGCAGCTTAGCGGGGGGGCCCATGAATGAGCAGTTCTTC; CDR3: CASSLAGGPMNEQFF
D: -; size: -; V: TRBV2; J: TRBJ1-1; DNA: TGTGCCAGCAGTCCGGGGCGGAACACTGAAGCTTTCTTT; CDR3: CASSPGRNTEAFF
D: -; size: -; V: TRBV6-2/TRBV6-3; J: TRBJ1-1; DNA: TGTGCCAGCAGTTATGATCGGAACACTGAAGCTTTCTTT; CDR3: CASSYDRNTEAFF
D: TRBD1; size: -; V: TRBV19; J: TRBJ1-2; DNA: TGTGCCAGTAGTATACCAGGGACAGGCTGGGGATACACCTTC; CDR3: CASSIPGTGWGYTF
D: TRBD1; size: -; V: TRBV19; J: TRBJ2-7; DNA: TGTGCCAGTAGTGTACAGGGGAAGGGTTCCTACGAGCAGTACTTC; CDR3: CASSVQGKGSYEQYF
D: TRBD2; size: -; V: TRBV25-1; J: TRBJ2-3; DNA: TGTGCCAGCGGACCCACCCAGCGGGAGGGCCCTAGCACAGATACGCAGTATTTT; CDR3: CASGPTQREGPSTDTQYF
D: -; size: -; V: TRBV19; J: TRBJ1-4; DNA: TGTGCCAGTAGTATTCGGGTGTCGTATGAAAAACTGTTTTTT; CDR3: CASSIRVSYEKLFF
D: -; size: -; V: TRBV29-1; J: TRBJ1-2; DNA: TGCAGCGTTGATTTGGTAGACTATGGCTACACCTTC; CDR3: CSVDLVDYGYTF
D: -; size: -; V: TRBV5-1; J: TRBJ2-2; DNA: TGCGCCAGCAGCTTGAGCCTTTGGGGTGGCACCGGGGAGCTGTTTTTT; CDR3: CASSLSLWGGTGELFF
D: -; size: -; V: TRBV10-3; J: TRBJ1-3; DNA: TGTGCCATGGCCGGGACTTCTGGAAACACCATATATTTT; CDR3: CAMAGTSGNTIYF
D: -; size: once; V: TRBV5-8; J: TRBJ2-7; DNA: TGTGCCAGCAGCGAATCCTGGTACGAGCAGTACTTC; CDR3: CASSESWYEQYF
D: -; size: -; V: TRBV4-1; J: TRBJ2-3; DNA: TGCGCCAGCAGCGCCCGACTCGCCACAGATACGCAGTATTTT; CDR3: CASSARLATDTQYF
D: TRBD1; size: -; V: TRBV9; J: TRBJ2-7; DNA: TGTGCCAGCAGCGCGGACAGGGGCTCCTACGAGCAGTACTTC; CDR3: CASSADRGSYEQYF
D: -; size: -; V: TRBV3-1/TRBV3-2; J: TRBJ1-4; DNA: TGTGCCAGCAGCCAAGAGTTAAGGGGAGAGGGAAAACTGTTTTTT; CDR3: CASSQELRGEGKLFF
D: TRBD1; size: -; V: TRBV5-4; J: TRBJ1-6; DNA: TGTGCCAGCAGCCAGGGACAGTATAATTCACCCCTCCACTTT; CDR3: CASSQGQYNSPLHF
D: -; size: -; V: TRBV19; J: TRBJ2-7; DNA: TGTGCCAGTAGTGTGCAGGGGCTGTGGTCCTACGAGCAGTACTTC; CDR3: CASSVQGLWSYEQYF
D: -; size: -; V: TRBV6-5; J: TRBJ1-4; DNA: TGTGCCACTCGACAGAGACTTAATGAAAAACTGTTTTTT; CDR3: CATRQRLNEKLFF
D: TRBD1; size: -; V: TRBV5-8; J: TRBJ2-3; DNA: TGTGCCAGCAGCGGGGGACAGGGGTACGGGGATACGCAGTATTTT; CDR3: CASSGGQGYGDTQYF
D: -; size: -; V: TRBV4-3; J: TRBJ2-6; DNA: TGCGCCAGCAGCCAGGTGATCAACAGGGTACTCTCTGGGGCCAACGTCCTGACTTTC; CDR3: CASSQVINRVLSGANVLTF
D: TRBD2; size: -; V: TRBV30; J: TRBJ2-5; DNA: TGTGCCTGCAGCGGGAGTTGGGAGACCCAGTACTTC; CDR3: CACSGSWETQYF
D: -; size: -; V: TRBV6-5; J: TRBJ1-1; DNA: TGTGCCAGCAGTCGGGACCGAATGAACACTGAAGCTTTCTTT; CDR3: CASSRDRMNTEAFF
D: -; size: -; V: TRBV5-1; J: TRBJ1-2; DNA: TGCGCCAGCAGCTTGGCGGTTGGGGGCCGAGGTAATGGCTACACCTTC; CDR3: CASSLAVGGRGNGYTF
D: -; size: -; V: TRBV12-5; J: TRBJ1-2; DNA: TGTGCTAGTGGTTTGGTAAACCCTGGCTACACCTTC; CDR3: CASGLVNPGYTF
D: -; size: -; V: TRBV7-9; J: TRBJ2-5; DNA: TGTGCCAGCAGCAACCTGGGACGGCAAGAGACCCAGTACTTC; CDR3: CASSNLGRQETQYF
D: TRBD1; size: -; V: TRBV18; J: TRBJ1-1; DNA: TGTGCCAGCTCACCCGGGACAGGGGAGAACACTGAAGCTTTCTTT; CDR3: CASSPGTGENTEAFF
D: TRBD1; size: -; V: TRBV5-6; J: TRBJ1-6; DNA: TGTGCCAGCAGCTCCCCCGGGACAGGGAATTCACCCCTCCACTTT; CDR3: CASSSPGTGNSPLHF
D: -; size: -; V: TRBV2; J: TRBJ1-2; DNA: TGTGCCAGCGGTCTTTTAACGGGGCCTAATGGCTACACCTTC; CDR3: CASGLLTGPNGYTF
D: -; size: -; V: TRBV6-5; J: TRBJ1-1; DNA: TGTGCCAGCAGTTACTCGACGGGGGCTAGAACTGAAGCTTTCTTT; CDR3: CASSYSTGARTEAFF
D: TRBD1; size: -; V: TRBV28; J: TRBJ1-2; DNA: TGTGCCAGCAGTTTTCGACAGGGAGGGACCTTATATGGCTACACCTTC; CDR3: CASSFRQGGTLYGYTF
D: TRBD2; size: -; V: TRBV6-1; J: TRBJ2-2; DNA: TGTGCCAGCAGTGCGCGGACTAGCGGGAGTAACACCGGGGAGCTGTTTTTT; CDR3: CASSARTSGSNTGELFF
D: -; size: -; V: TRBV15; J: TRBJ2-7; DNA: TGTGCCACCAGCTCTCAAGCCGGCCCCTACGAGCAGTACTTC; CDR3: CATSSQAGPYEQYF
D: TRBD1; size: -; V: TRBV27; J: TRBJ2-7; DNA: TGTGCCAGCAGTTTATCATCCGGGACAGGGCCCTACGAGCAGTACTTC; CDR3: CASSLSSGTGPYEQYF
D: -; size: -; V: TRBV19; J: TRBJ1-5; DNA: TGTGCCAGTAGTATAGATCATAATCAGCCCCAGCATTTT; CDR3: CASSIDHNQPQHF
D: -; size: -; V: TRBV5-6; J: TRBJ1-4; DNA: TGTGCCAGCAGCTACTCCTTCTCGGGCAGCTCAAATGAAAAACTGTTTTTT; CDR3: CASSYSFSGSSNEKLFF
D: -; size: -; V: TRBV18; J: TRBJ1-4; DNA: TGTGCCAGCTCACCGGGCGACATATCAACTAATGAAAAACTGTTTTTT; CDR3: CASSPGDISTNEKLFF
D: -; size: once; V: TRBV9; J: TRBJ1-6; DNA: TGTGCCAGCAGCGTAGAGGGAAATTCACCCCTCCACTTT; CDR3: CASSVEGNSPLHF
D: -; size: -; V: TRBV2; J: TRBJ1-5; DNA: TGTGCCAGCAGTGCGGTCGCCAGAAACAATCAGCCCCAGCATTTT; CDR3: CASSAVARNNQPQHF
D: -; size: -; V: TRBV4-1; J: TRBJ1-6; DNA: TGCGCCAGCAGCCAAGACCTCAGGGGATCACCCCTCCACTTT; CDR3: CASSQDLRGSPLHF
D: -; size: -; V: TRBV5-6; J: TRBJ1-2; DNA: TGTGCCAGCAGGTTAGGATACTCTCGAGGCTACACCTTC; CDR3: CASRLGYSRGYTF
D: TRBD1; size: -; V: TRBV30; J: TRBJ1-4; DNA: TGTGCCTGGAGTGTACGGGGACAGGGGGAAAAACTGTTTTTT; CDR3: CAWSVRGQGEKLFF
D: -; size: -; V: TRBV25-1; J: TRBJ2-5; DNA: TGTGCCAGTGCCAGCAGTGACAGACAAGAGACCCAGTACTTC; CDR3: CASASSDRQETQYF
D: -; size: -; V: TRBV30; J: TRBJ1-2; DNA: TGTGCCTGGAGTAGAAGGGCCACGGGCTACACCTTC; CDR3: CAWSRRATGYTF
D: TRBD1; size: once; V: TRBV12-5; J: TRBJ1-1; DNA: TGTGCTAGTCTGACAGGGAAGACTGAAGCTTTCTTT; CDR3: CASLTGKTEAFF
D: TRBD2; size: -; V: TRBV29-1; J: TRBJ2-7; DNA: TGCAGCGTATCGGGACTAGCGGGGTACGAGCAGTACTTC; CDR3: CSVSGLAGYEQYF
D: -; size: -; V: TRBV7-9; J: TRBJ1-2; DNA: TGTGCCAGCAGCCCGGCCCGGGGAACTAACTATGGCTACACCTTC; CDR3: CASSPARGTNYGYTF
D: -; size: -; V: TRBV20-1; J: TRBJ1-1; DNA: TGCAGTGCGAGGGTTCCCACTGAAGCTTTCTTT; CDR3: CSARVPTEAFF
D: TRBD2; size: -; V: TRBV12-5; J: TRBJ2-7; DNA: TGTGCTAGTGGTTTGGTCATAGCGGGAGCGGGGTACGAGCAGTACTTC; CDR3: CASGLVIAGAGYEQYF
D: -; size: -; V: TRBV7-2; J: TRBJ2-1; DNA: TGTGCCAGCAGCTTAGATCTATCTAGCTCCTACAATGAGCAGTTCTTC; CDR3: CASSLDLSSSYNEQFF
D: -; size: -; V: TRBV4-3; J: TRBJ2-1; DNA: TGCGCCAGCAGCCCCTCGGGTTCTGGCTCCTACAATGAGCAGTTCTTC; CDR3: CASSPSGSGSYNEQFF